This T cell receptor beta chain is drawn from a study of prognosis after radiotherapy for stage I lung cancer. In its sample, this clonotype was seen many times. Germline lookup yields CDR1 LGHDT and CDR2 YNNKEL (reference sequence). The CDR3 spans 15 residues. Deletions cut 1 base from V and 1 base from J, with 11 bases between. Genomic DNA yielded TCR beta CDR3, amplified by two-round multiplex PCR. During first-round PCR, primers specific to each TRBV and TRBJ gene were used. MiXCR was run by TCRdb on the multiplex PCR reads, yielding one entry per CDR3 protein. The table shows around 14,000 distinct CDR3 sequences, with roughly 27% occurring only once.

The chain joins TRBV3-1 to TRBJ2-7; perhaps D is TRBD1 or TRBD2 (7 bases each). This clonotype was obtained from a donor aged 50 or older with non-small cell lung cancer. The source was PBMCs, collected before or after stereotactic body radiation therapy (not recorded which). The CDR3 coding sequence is TGTGCCAGCAGCCAAGTCAGGGGGGGATCCTACGAGCAGTACTTC. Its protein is CASSQVRGGSYEQYF.